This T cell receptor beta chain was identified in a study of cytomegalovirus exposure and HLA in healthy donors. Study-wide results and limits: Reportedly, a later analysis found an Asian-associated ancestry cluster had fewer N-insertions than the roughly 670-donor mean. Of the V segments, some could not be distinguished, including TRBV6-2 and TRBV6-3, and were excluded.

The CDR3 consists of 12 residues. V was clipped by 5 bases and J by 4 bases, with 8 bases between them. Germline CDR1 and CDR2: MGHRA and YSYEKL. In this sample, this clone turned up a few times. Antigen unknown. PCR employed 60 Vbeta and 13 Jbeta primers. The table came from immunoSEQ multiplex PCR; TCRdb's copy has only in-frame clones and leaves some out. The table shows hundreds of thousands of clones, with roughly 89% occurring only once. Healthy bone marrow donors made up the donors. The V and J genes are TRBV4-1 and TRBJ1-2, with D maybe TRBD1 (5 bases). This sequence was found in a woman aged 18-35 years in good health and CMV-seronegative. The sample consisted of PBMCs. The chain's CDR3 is CASSGGAYGYTF. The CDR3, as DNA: TGCGCCAGCAGCGGAGGGGCCTATGGCTACACCTTC.